The 14 T cell receptor beta chains below come from one sample, sequenced in a study of T cells in Graves' hyperthyroidism and ophthalmopathy. RNA transcripts served as the template for amplifying TCR beta CDR3 regions. HTBI primers were the set used in a first-round RT-PCR of the TCR CDR3. MiXCR, applied by TCRdb to the multiplex PCR reads, yields one record per CDR3 protein. Of some 760,000 distinct CDR3 sequences in the sample, approximately 14% were seen once. The sequenced material came from blood. Receptor source: a young woman with Graves' hyperthyroidism.

This clonotype was recorded many times. J is TRBJ1-1 and V is TRBV7-9; TRBD1 matches at 10 bases. CDR1 is SEHNR, CDR2 FQNEAQ, per germline (reference sequence). With V trimmed by 8 bases and J by 5 bases, 8 bases remained unmatched. The length of the CDR3 is 14 residues. CDR3 sequence: CASRRQGARTEAFF. As DNA, the CDR3 is TGTGCCAGCCGTAGACAGGGGGCGCGTACTGAAGCTTTCTTT.

This chain uses TRBV18 with TRBJ2-7; D ambiguous. Germline CDR1 reads KGHSH; CDR2 reads LQKENI. This CDR3 spans 14 amino acids. V was clipped by 2 bases and J by 0 bases, with 8 bases between them. This chain's CDR3 is CASSPDINSYEQYF. The CDR3 DNA follows: TGTGCCAGCTCACCAGACATCAACTCCTACGAGCAGTACTTC.

The chain uses TRBV28 and TRBJ2-7, with TRBD1 matching over 9 bases. Germline V gives CDR1 MDHEN, CDR2 SYDVKM. The V and J ends lost 7 bases and 1 base, in that order; junction bases with no gene match: 5. The CDR3 spans 14 residues. The CDR3 protein is CASNLQGASYEQYF. The DNA for the CDR3 is TGTGCCAGCAACCTACAGGGGGCTTCCTACGAGCAGTACTTC.

V is TRBV29-1 and J is TRBJ1-4; possibly TRBD1 for D (5 bases). The CDR3 covers 11 residues. Trimming took 6 bases from V and 7 from J, leaving 9 bases between them. Germline V gene lookup returns CDR1 SQVTM and CDR2 ANQGSEA. The CDR3, as DNA: TGCAGCGTCTACCAGGGTGAAAAACTGTTTTTT. Translating gives CSVYQGEKLFF.

This clonotype came up many times. The chain has TRBV20-1 and TRBJ2-1, with D perhaps TRBD2 (6 bases). The CDR3 runs to 16 residues. The germline V gene encodes CDR1 DFQATT and CDR2 SNEGSKA (reference sequence). V was cut by 3 bases and J by 3 bases, with 18 bases left in between. The CDR3 sequence: CSARLSVAGRYNEQFF. CDR3 DNA sequence: TGCAGTGCTAGGCTATCTGTGGCGGGACGCTACAATGAGCAGTTCTTC.

This clonotype has a count of ten or more. In DNA form, the CDR3 reads TGCAGCGTCTTAGGGAGTATCCCCTACAATGAGCAGTTCTTC. It yields the protein CSVLGSIPYNEQFF. V usage is TRBV29-1 and J usage is TRBJ2-1, with D perhaps TRBD2 (5 bases). Trimming left V 6 bases short and J 2 bases short, with 14 bases between. The length of the CDR3 is 14 residues. Germline assignment: CDR1 SQVTM and CDR2 ANQGSEA.

CDR3 DNA: TGTGCCAGCTCACCAATGTGGGGGGCTCAAGAGACCCAGTACTTC. Translated: CASSPMWGAQETQYF. The rearrangement links TRBV18 to TRBJ2-5; D is tentatively TRBD1 or TRBD2 (6 bases each). V was cut by 2 bases and J by 2 bases, with 12 bases left in between. CDR1 and CDR2 (germline): KGHSH, LQKENI. The CDR3 length is 15 residues.

This clonotype was seen only a few times. The CDR3 sequence is CASSPTRREGQETQYF. CDR3 bases: TGTGCCAGCAGCCCTACACGGCGGGAGGGGCAAGAGACCCAGTACTTC. The genes are TRBV7-2 and TRBJ2-5; 9 nucleotides match TRBD2. The germline V gene encodes CDR1 SGHTA and CDR2 FQGNSA. V trimming: 5 bases; J trimming: 2 bases; junction bases outside the gene matches: 9. The CDR3 extends over 16 amino acids.

This clonotype occurred many times. The chain employs TRBV20-1 and TRBJ2-3; tentative D call: TRBD2 (7 bases). CDR1 is DFQATT, CDR2 SNEGSKA, per germline (reference sequence). Trimming stripped 5 bases from V and 1 base from J, with 13 bases between. This CDR3 has 14 amino acids. DNA of the CDR3: TGCAGTGCTGAAGCGGGGACACGCACAGATACGCAGTATTTT. It encodes CSAEAGTRTDTQYF.

This clonotype was observed many times. The genes are TRBV30 and TRBJ2-5, with no clear D. Germline V gene sequence: CDR1 GTSNPN, CDR2 SVGIG (reference sequence). There are 12 residues in the CDR3. V was shortened by 2 bases and J by 5 bases, with 9 bases between the two germline ends. As DNA, the CDR3 is TGTGCCTGGAGTATGGGATGGGAGACCCAGTACTTC. This gives the protein CAWSMGWETQYF.

This clonotype has at least ten counts. The chain carries TRBV2 and TRBJ1-5, with unresolved D. Germline loops: CDR1 SNHLY, CDR2 FYNNEI. V was pared by 4 bases and J by 1 base, with 14 bases between. The CDR3 runs to 16 residues. This chain's CDR3 is CASSVRVQVSNQPQHF. The CDR3 DNA is TGTGCCAGCAGTGTGAGGGTCCAGGTGAGCAATCAGCCCCAGCATTTT.

This clonotype occurred many times. V and J are TRBV20-1 and TRBJ2-7; 9 nucleotides match TRBD1. Germline values: CDR1 DFQATT, CDR2 SNEGSKA (reference sequence). After removal of 6 bases from V and 6 bases from J, the junction contained 6 bases not matched to a gene. There are 12 residues in the CDR3. The CDR3 sequence is CSAGTGWSEQYF. The DNA for the CDR3 is TGCAGTGCCGGGACAGGGTGGTCCGAGCAGTACTTC.

This clonotype appeared many times. V usage is TRBV20-1 and J usage is TRBJ2-5; 8 bases are a match to TRBD2. The CDR3 loop spans 15 amino acids. The V and J ends lost 1 base and 0 bases, in that order; junction bases with no gene match: 4. Germline V lookup: CDR1 DFQATT, CDR2 SNEGSKA (reference sequence). The CDR3 reads CSARVTSGDQETQYF. The CDR3 bases are TGCAGTGCTAGAGTAACTAGCGGAGACCAAGAGACCCAGTACTTC.

The rearrangement links TRBV6-1 to TRBJ1-4; D call uncertain. The CDR3 extends over 11 amino acids. Trimming stripped 5 bases from V and 10 bases from J, with 8 bases between. Looked up from germline, CDR1 is MNHNS and CDR2 is SASEGT. The DNA of the CDR3 is TGTGCCAGCAGTTACAGCGGAAAACTGTTTTTT. Its translation: CASSYSGKLFF.